This passage covers 17 T cell receptor beta chains from one sample sequenced in a study of CD8 T cells in Susac syndrome. Random hexamers were used to reverse transcribe roughly 0.5 to 1 ug of RNA. TCRdb ran MiXCR on the immunoSEQ multiplex PCR reads and lists one entry per CDR3 protein. Of about 120,000 distinct CDR3 sequences in the sample, around 95% were seen once. Sequencing input: CD8+ T cells from PBMCs. These receptor sequences come from a human donor with Susac syndrome.

The chain joins TRBV7-9 to TRBJ2-3, with TRBD1 matching over 8 bases. Unmatched junction bases numbered 7, after V lost 1 base and J lost 1 base. The CDR3 sequence is 17 residues long. Germline V gives CDR1 SEHNR, CDR2 FQNEAQ (reference sequence). The CDR3: CASSLERQGLGTDTQYF. CDR3 coding DNA: TGTGCCAGCAGCTTAGAAAGACAGGGGCTGGGCACAGATACGCAGTATTTT.

The chain carries TRBV25-1 and TRBJ1-1; D gene uncertain. This CDR3 is built from 12 residues. With 3 bases removed from V and 11 bases from J, the gap between germline ends came to 13 bases. Germline V CDR1 and CDR2: MGHDK, SYGVNS. CDR3 nucleotides: TGTGCCAGCAGTGATACAGCCTTGGCCGCTTTCTTT. The encoded protein is CASSDTALAAFF.

This rearrangement joins TRBV20-1 to TRBJ2-7; D possibly uses TRBD1 or TRBD2 (5 bases each). This CDR3 spans 13 amino acids. V lost 5 bases and J lost 3, with 14 bases in between. Germline lookup yields CDR1 DFQATT and CDR2 SNEGSKA (reference sequence). Written as DNA, the CDR3 is TGCAGTGCTGTGAGGGGCCCAAACTACGAGCAGTACTTC. The encoded protein is CSAVRGPNYEQYF.

The chain couples TRBV6-6 to TRBJ2-5; D uncertain. Germline V gives CDR1 MNHNY, CDR2 SVGAGI (reference sequence). This CDR3 contains 14 residues. Trimming took 4 bases from V and 5 from J, leaving 14 bases between them. The CDR3 here is CASSLSMAGETQYF. In nucleotides, the CDR3 is TGTGCCAGCAGTTTGTCAATGGCCGGCGAGACCCAGTACTTC.

This sequence joins TRBV9 and TRBJ1-4; D unclear. V was trimmed by 7 bases and J by 1 base, leaving 11 bases between them. There are 14 residues in the CDR3. Germline assignment: CDR1 SGDLS and CDR2 YYNGEE. The CDR3 loop is CASGQRLTNEKLFF. CDR3 bases: TGTGCCAGCGGTCAGCGGCTAACTAATGAAAAACTGTTTTTT.

The V gene is TRBV12-3 or TRBV12-4, the J gene TRBJ2-7; 7 bases map to TRBD1. Trimming took 5 bases from V and 4 from J; bases not matched to a gene: 5. The CDR3 covers 13 residues. This chain's CDR3 is CASSPRDSYEQYF. The CDR3 DNA reads as TGTGCCAGCAGTCCCCGGGACAGTTACGAGCAGTACTTC.

The chain couples TRBV28 to TRBJ2-1; no firm D call. Trimming pared 5 bases from V and 0 bases from J, leaving 8 bases between. Germline V CDR1 and CDR2: MDHEN, SYDVKM. The CDR3 contains 14 residues. This CDR3 is CASSRRFSYNEQFF. The CDR3 DNA reads as TGTGCCAGCAGTAGGCGGTTCTCCTACAATGAGCAGTTCTTC.

The chain has TRBV29-1 and TRBJ2-5; D is undetermined. Looked up from germline, CDR1 is SQVTM and CDR2 is ANQGSEA. This CDR3 contains 16 residues. V lost 4 bases, J lost 1 base, and 19 bases lay in between. The DNA of the CDR3 is TGCAGCGTTGGTCTGGCCGAGGTGGGTTCCCAAGAGACCCAGTACTTC. As protein: CSVGLAEVGSQETQYF. Combining the CDR3 with reference TRBV29-1 and TRBJ2-5 gives the whole variable domain SAVISQKPSRDICQRGTSLTIQCQVDSQVTMMFWYRQQPGQSLTLIATANQGSEATYESGFVIDKFPISRPNLTFSTLTVSNMSPEDSSIYLCSVGLAEVGSQETQYFGPGTRLLVL.

The chain links TRBV5-6 to TRBJ2-5, with 10 bases matching TRBD1. V was pared by 3 bases and J by 0 bases, with 5 bases of the junction left unmatched. The CDR3 covers 16 residues. Germline assignment: CDR1 SGHDT and CDR2 YYEEEE. CDR3 in amino acids: CASSSWDRGYQETQYF. CDR3 coding DNA: TGTGCCAGCAGCTCATGGGACAGGGGCTACCAAGAGACCCAGTACTTC. The variable domain in full, completed from reference TRBV5-6 and TRBJ2-5, reads DAGVTQSPTHLIKTRGQQVTLRCSPKSGHDTVSWYQQALGQGPQFIFQYYEEEERQRGNFPDRFSGHQFPNYSSELNVNALLLGDSALYLCASSSWDRGYQETQYFGPGTRLLVL.

The chain recombines TRBV30 with TRBJ2-7, with 7 bases that match TRBD1. After removal of 0 bases from V and 5 bases from J, the junction contained 7 bases not matched to a gene. The CDR3 is 14 amino acids. Per the germline V gene, CDR1 is GTSNPN and CDR2 is SVGIG (reference sequence). CDR3 sequence: CAWSVQQGSDEQYF. The CDR3 coding sequence is TGTGCCTGGAGTGTACAACAGGGGAGCGACGAGCAGTACTTC.

V is TRBV4-3 and J is TRBJ2-7, with D unclear. Looked up from germline, CDR1 is LGHNA and CDR2 is YSLEER. V was shortened by 1 base and J by 0 bases, with 7 bases between the two germline ends. The CDR3 length is 14 residues. The CDR3 bases are TGCGCCAGCAGCCAAGGCCGGGCCTCCTACGAGCAGTACTTC. This translates into CASSQGRASYEQYF.

The V and J genes are TRBV7-9 and TRBJ2-5; TRBD1 matches at 8 bases. J lost 7 bases, V lost 5 bases, and 9 bases had no gene match. CDR3 length: 14 amino acids. Germline assignment: CDR1 SEHNR and CDR2 FQNEAQ (reference sequence). CDR3 loop: CASSRPTGVGTQYF. CDR3 nucleotide sequence: TGTGCCAGCAGCCGACCGACAGGGGTGGGGACCCAGTACTTC.

The gene calls are TRBV15 and TRBJ2-6; maybe TRBD2 (5 bases). V was shortened by 3 bases and J by 7 bases, with 22 bases between the two germline ends. CDR1 LNHNV and CDR2 YYDKDF come from the germline V gene (reference sequence). The CDR3 consists of 18 residues. DNA of the CDR3: TGTGCCACCAGCAGTTTTACAGAGGGCGCTTCACAAGCCAACGTCCTGACTTTC. Translating it yields CATSSFTEGASQANVLTF.

The chain combines TRBV4-1 with TRBJ2-7; D unresolved. V lost 2 bases and J lost 0, with 11 bases in between. Germline V CDR1 and CDR2: MGHRA, YSYEKL. The CDR3 length is 15 residues. The chain's CDR3 is CASSQMDGDSYEQYF. The CDR3 DNA sequence: TGCGCCAGCAGCCAAATGGACGGCGACTCCTACGAGCAGTACTTC.

The chain employs TRBV7-9 and TRBJ2-7; D possibly corresponds to TRBD1 (5 bases). Per the germline V gene, CDR1 is SEHNR and CDR2 is FQNEAQ (reference sequence). The CDR3 is 13 amino acids. The V end was cut by 1 base, the J end by 5 bases, with 9 bases between. Written as DNA, the CDR3 is TGTGCCAGCAGCTTAGGACAGTCCGACGAGCAGTACTTC. It yields the protein CASSLGQSDEQYF. Looking up the rest from reference TRBV7-9 and TRBJ2-7 gives the full variable domain: DTGVSQNPRHKITKRGQNVTFRCDPISEHNRLYWYRQTLGQGPEFLTYFQNEAQLEKSRLLSDRFSAERPKGSFSTLEIQRTEQGDSAMYLCASSLGQSDEQYFGPGTRLTVT.

This rearrangement joins TRBV6-2 or TRBV6-3 to TRBJ2-5, with D unclear. This CDR3 has 12 residues. The V end lost 2 bases, the J end lost 4 bases, and 5 bases lay between the germline ends. CDR1 MNHEY and CDR2 SVGEGT come from the germline V gene. CDR3 loop: CASSYVAETQYF. The CDR3 region has the DNA TGTGCCAGCAGTTACGTTGCAGAGACCCAGTACTTC.

The rearrangement joins TRBV11-2 to TRBJ2-5; D gene unclear. V was pared by 1 base and J by 4 bases, with 10 bases between. Germline V CDR1 and CDR2: SGHAT, FQNNGV. This CDR3 is built from 14 residues. In DNA form, the CDR3 reads TGTGCCAGCAGCTTAGGTTTATCCGGAGAGACCCAGTACTTC. Translating it yields CASSLGLSGETQYF.